Following are 20 T cell receptor beta chains from one sample sequenced in a study of T cells after yellow fever vaccination. TCRdb re-called the 5' RACE reads through MiXCR, storing one row per CDR3 protein. The data contain 450,000 to 550,000 distinct CDR3 sequences, about a fifth of them seen just once; the ten biggest clones take up around 17%. Sequencing used PBMCs, obtained approximately 22 days after the first yellow fever vaccination. Receptors originate from a young man who received the YFV17D yellow fever vaccine.

This clonotype was seen more than once but under ten times. This chain joins TRBV7-6 and TRBJ2-1, with 14 bases lining up with TRBD2. Germline CDR1 reads SGHVS; CDR2 reads FNYEAQ. After removal of 2 bases from V and 1 base from J, the junction contained 4 bases not matched to a gene. This CDR3 contains 18 residues. The CDR3 here is CASSLLRTSGGSYNEQFF. Here the CDR3 DNA reads TGTGCCAGCAGCTTACTTCGGACTAGCGGGGGGTCCTACAATGAGCAGTTCTTC.

This chain uses TRBV4-1 with TRBJ1-2, with 8 bases identical to TRBD1. CDR1 and CDR2 from the germline V gene are MGHRA and YSYEKL. The CDR3 loop spans 17 amino acids. With V trimmed by 4 bases and J by 3 bases, 13 bases remained unmatched. The CDR3 DNA reads TGCGCCAGCAGCCTGGACCGACAGGGGCCGGGGTACTATGGCTACACCTTC. Translation: CASSLDRQGPGYYGYTF.

V is TRBV9 and J is TRBJ1-3; D might be TRBD1 (6 bases). The V gene's germline CDR1 is SGDLS and CDR2 YYNGEE. V lost 8 bases, J lost 2 bases, and 17 bases lay in between. The CDR3 sequence is 15 residues long. The chain's CDR3 is CARSQGWSAGNTIYF. DNA for the CDR3: TGTGCCAGAAGCCAGGGGTGGTCAGCTGGAAACACCATATATTTT.

This chain uses TRBV7-6 with TRBJ2-5, with 7 bases lining up with TRBD1. Per the germline V gene, CDR1 is SGHVS and CDR2 is FNYEAQ. Germline trimming cut 7 bases from V and 0 bases from J; bases unmatched to any gene: 5. The CDR3 consists of 14 residues. CDR3 DNA: TGTGCCAGCACCCCGGGACAGTACCAAGAGACCCAGTACTTC. Its protein is CASTPGQYQETQYF. The full variable domain, completed using reference TRBV7-6 and TRBJ2-5, is GAGVSQSPRYKVTKRGQDVALRCDPISGHVSLYWYRQALGQGPEFLTYFNYEAQQDKSGLPNDRFSAERPEGSISTLTIQRTEQRDSAMYRCASTPGQYQETQYFGPGTRLLVL.

The gene calls are TRBV4-3 and TRBJ2-7; D is perhaps TRBD1 or TRBD2 (5 bases each). V was trimmed by 1 base and J by 0 bases, leaving 10 bases between them. The germline V gene has CDR1 LGHNA and CDR2 YSLEER. CDR3 length: 15 residues. CDR3 DNA sequence: TGCGCCAGCAGCCAAGGGGGACGGAACTCCTACGAGCAGTACTTC. It codes for CASSQGGRNSYEQYF.

The CDR3 DNA is TGTGCCAGCAGCTTCGATGGTTTAGACACTGAAGCTTTCTTT. This gives the protein CASSFDGLDTEAFF. This rearrangement joins TRBV5-5 to TRBJ1-1; D gene unclear. The germline V gene has CDR1 SGHKS and CDR2 YYEKEE (reference sequence). This CDR3 region has 14 residues. Trimming shortened V by 2 bases and J by 3 bases, and 11 bases separated the two germline ends.

This clonotype was seen a handful of times. V is TRBV5-5 and J is TRBJ1-5, with TRBD1 matching 7 bases. Losses at the gene ends were 4 bases for V and 2 bases for J; bases not matched to a gene: 9. This CDR3 has 16 amino acids. Germline V gene data show CDR1 as SGHKS and CDR2 as YYEKEE (reference sequence). CDR3 coding DNA: TGTGCCAGCAGCCCTGGGACAGCTGGTGGCAATCAGCCCCAGCATTTT. Protein sequence: CASSPGTAGGNQPQHF.

The chain is built from TRBV12-3 or TRBV12-4 and TRBJ2-3; 7 bases agree with TRBD2. Trimming took 7 bases from V and 2 from J; bases not matched to a gene: 3. The CDR3 totals 13 residues. The CDR3 nucleotides read TGTGCCAGCACCGGGACTAACACAGATACGCAGTATTTT. As protein: CASTGTNTDTQYF.

This chain links TRBV27 with TRBJ2-2, with a tentative D call TRBD2 (5 bases). CDR1 is MNHEY, CDR2 SMNVEV, per germline (reference sequence). This CDR3 has 14 residues. V lost 2 bases, J lost 7 bases, and 11 bases lay in between. The CDR3 coding sequence is TGTGCCAGCAGTTTAATGCTGGGGAGCGGGGAGCTGTTTTTT. This translates into CASSLMLGSGELFF.

The gene calls are TRBV10-3 and TRBJ2-7, with TRBD1 identical over 10 bases. The CDR3 runs 16 residues. In germline, CDR1 is ENHRY, CDR2 SYGVKD. The junction had 4 bases not matched to a gene; V was cut back by 0 bases and J by 2 bases. The chain's CDR3 is CAISESRDRGTYEQYF. The CDR3 DNA is TGTGCCATCAGTGAGTCCCGGGACAGGGGCACCTACGAGCAGTACTTC.

The CDR3 here is CASSSLIGATRSNTDTQYF. CDR3 coding DNA: TGTGCCAGCAGCTCACTAATAGGAGCGACTAGATCTAACACAGATACGCAGTATTTT. This chain links TRBV11-2 with TRBJ2-3; D perhaps matches TRBD2 (6 bases). CDR3 length equals 19 residues. Germline V lookup: CDR1 SGHAT, CDR2 FQNNGV. The V end was cut by 4 bases, the J end by 2 bases, with 25 bases between.

In this sample, this clonotype turned up a few times. The V gene is TRBV6-5, the J gene TRBJ2-3; TRBD1 agrees at 7 bases. There are 14 residues in the CDR3. J was trimmed by 2 bases and V by 7 bases; bases with no gene match: 6. Looked up from germline, CDR1 is MNHEY and CDR2 is SVGAGI. CDR3 DNA: TGTGCCAGCACCCTGGGACAGAACACAGATACGCAGTATTTT. It yields the protein CASTLGQNTDTQYF.

This clonotype was seen many times. The chain uses TRBV7-2 and TRBJ2-2; D is undetermined. The germline gives CDR1 SGHTA, CDR2 FQGNSA. V shed 0 bases and J shed 4 bases, with 9 bases lying between them. CDR3 length equals 15 residues. This CDR3 is CASSLAIQPTGELFF. The CDR3 nucleotides are TGTGCCAGCAGCTTAGCGATACAGCCCACCGGGGAGCTGTTTTTT.

This clonotype was detected only a few times. The chain uses TRBV28 and TRBJ1-4; D ambiguous. Germline CDR1 reads MDHEN; CDR2 reads SYDVKM. The CDR3 sequence is 12 residues long. V lost 8 bases to trimming and J lost 4 bases, with 8 bases between them. The CDR3 loop is CASLTNNEKLFF. CDR3 bases: TGTGCCAGCTTGACGAATAATGAAAAACTGTTTTTT.

This clonotype was counted a few times. This CDR3 reads CASSLDRIANTGELFF. CDR3 nucleotide sequence: TGTGCCAGCAGTTTAGACAGGATTGCGAACACCGGGGAGCTGTTTTTT. The chain couples TRBV12-3 or TRBV12-4 to TRBJ2-2, with D maybe TRBD1 (5 bases). Trimming took 1 base from V and 0 from J, leaving 9 bases between them. This CDR3 contains 16 residues.

This chain joins TRBV18 and TRBJ2-2, with D perhaps matching TRBD1 (5 bases). CDR1 and CDR2 from the germline V gene are KGHSH and LQKENI. V was cut by 0 bases and J by 7 bases, with 15 bases left in between. There are 16 residues in the CDR3. DNA for the CDR3: TGTGCCAGCTCACCACCCTCAGGGAATTTAAACGGGGAGCTGTTTTTT. Translating gives CASSPPSGNLNGELFF.

The chain is built from TRBV10-3 and TRBJ2-1, with D unresolved. Per the germline V gene, CDR1 is ENHRY and CDR2 is SYGVKD. This CDR3 is 14 amino acids long. The V end lost 6 bases, the J end lost 3 bases, and 12 bases lay between the germline ends. CDR3 protein: CAIRKLDGYNEQFF. The CDR3 nucleotides read TGTGCCATCAGGAAACTTGACGGCTACAATGAGCAGTTCTTC.

The genes are TRBV4-1 and TRBJ2-3; D unclear. The CDR3 extends over 16 amino acids. The V end lost 1 base, the J end lost 1 base, and 12 bases lay between the germline ends. CDR1 and CDR2 from the germline V gene are MGHRA and YSYEKL. The CDR3 nucleotides read TGCGCCAGCAGCCAAGGCCCGAGTATGGGCACAGATACGCAGTATTTT. Translation: CASSQGPSMGTDTQYF.

This sequence joins TRBV6-5 and TRBJ1-5; 8 nucleotides match TRBD1. V lost 1 base, J lost 5 bases, and 4 bases stayed unmatched. The CDR3 spans 15 residues. Germline V gives CDR1 MNHEY, CDR2 SVGAGI. The CDR3 loop reads CASSYWDRPYQPQHF. The DNA for the CDR3 is TGTGCCAGCAGTTACTGGGACAGGCCTTATCAGCCCCAGCATTTT.

DNA for the CDR3: TGTGCCAGCAAAGAGGCCAGTGATACTAATGAGCAGTTCTTC. Protein: CASKEASDTNEQFF. The chain couples TRBV27 to TRBJ2-1, with D hard to call. The V gene lost 7 bases and the J gene lost 7 bases, with 17 bases spanning the gap. The germline V gene has CDR1 MNHEY and CDR2 SMNVEV (reference sequence). The CDR3 is 14 amino acids.